What follows is one T cell receptor beta chain and its context. Its antigen is currently unknown. This entry is derived from a study of radiotherapy plus CTLA-4 blockade in lung cancer. Here immunoSEQ multiplex PCR was the method, and the copy in TCRdb shows in-frame clones only, minus some. The sample has 40,000 to 55,000 clones, around nine tenths seen once. Study-wide results and limits: Early blood T cell clone dynamics reportedly forecast response best, with interferon-beta. Radiotherapy was combined with ipilimumab, and tumor-derived TCR clones then expanded in blood.

The V end was cut by 3 bases, the J end by 1 base, with 11 bases between. This CDR3 spans 15 amino acids. Germline V gives CDR1 KGHSH, CDR2 LQKENI. This chain links TRBV18 with TRBJ2-3, with D possibly TRBD2 on 7 matching bases. This TCR came from a human donor with non-small cell lung cancer that progressed on radiotherapy plus ipilimumab. Some clones in this sample may be carry-over from other donors' samples. Sequenced material: peripheral blood, taken from a patient treated with radiotherapy plus ipilimumab. CDR3 amino acids: CASSPYGGRTDTQYF. The CDR3 DNA follows: TGTGCCAGCTCACCGTACGGGGGGCGCACAGATACGCAGTATTTT.